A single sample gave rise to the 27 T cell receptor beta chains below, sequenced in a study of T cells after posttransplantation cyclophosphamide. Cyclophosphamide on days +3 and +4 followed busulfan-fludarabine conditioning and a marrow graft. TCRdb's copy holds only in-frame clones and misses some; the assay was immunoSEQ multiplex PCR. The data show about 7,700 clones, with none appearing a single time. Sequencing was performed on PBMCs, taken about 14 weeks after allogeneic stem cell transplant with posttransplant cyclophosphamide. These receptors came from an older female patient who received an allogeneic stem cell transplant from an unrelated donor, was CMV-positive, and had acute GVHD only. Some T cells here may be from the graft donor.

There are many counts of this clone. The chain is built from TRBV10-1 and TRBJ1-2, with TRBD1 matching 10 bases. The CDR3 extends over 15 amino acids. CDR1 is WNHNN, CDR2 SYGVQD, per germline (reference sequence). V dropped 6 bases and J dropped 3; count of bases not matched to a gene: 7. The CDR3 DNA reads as TGCGCCAGCAGGAGGGAAGACAGGGGGCACTATGGCTACACCTTC. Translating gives CASRREDRGHYGYTF.

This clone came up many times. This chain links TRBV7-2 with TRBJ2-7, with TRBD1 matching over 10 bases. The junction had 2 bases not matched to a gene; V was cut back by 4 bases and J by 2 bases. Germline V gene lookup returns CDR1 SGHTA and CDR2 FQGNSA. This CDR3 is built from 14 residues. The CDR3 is CASSYGTGAYEQYF. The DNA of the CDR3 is TGTGCCAGCAGCTATGGGACAGGGGCCTACGAGCAGTACTTC.

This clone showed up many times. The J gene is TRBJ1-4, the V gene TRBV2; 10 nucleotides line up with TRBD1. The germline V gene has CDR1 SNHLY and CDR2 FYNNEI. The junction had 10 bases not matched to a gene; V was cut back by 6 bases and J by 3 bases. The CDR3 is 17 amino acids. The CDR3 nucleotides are TGTGCCAGCAGGATACCGGGACAGGGGATGTCTAATGAAAAACTGTTTTTT. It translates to CASRIPGQGMSNEKLFF.

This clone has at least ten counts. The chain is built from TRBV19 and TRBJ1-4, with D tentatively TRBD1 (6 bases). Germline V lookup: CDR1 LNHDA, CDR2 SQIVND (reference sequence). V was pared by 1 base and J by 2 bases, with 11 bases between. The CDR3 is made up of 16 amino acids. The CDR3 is CASSIAGGHTNEKLFF. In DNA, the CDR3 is TGTGCCAGTAGTATAGCGGGGGGGCACACTAATGAAAAACTGTTTTTT.

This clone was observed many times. This CDR3 reads CASSISGAGNEQFF. As DNA, the CDR3 is TGTGCCAGCAGTATTAGCGGGGCCGGGAATGAGCAGTTCTTC. The chain joins TRBV12-3 or TRBV12-4 to TRBJ2-1, with 8 bases matching TRBD2. After removal of 5 bases from V and 7 bases from J, the junction contained 7 bases not matched to a gene. The CDR3 has 14 residues.

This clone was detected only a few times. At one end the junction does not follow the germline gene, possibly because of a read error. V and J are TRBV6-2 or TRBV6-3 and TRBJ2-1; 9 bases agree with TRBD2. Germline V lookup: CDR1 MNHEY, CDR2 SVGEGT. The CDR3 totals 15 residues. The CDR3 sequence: CASSRLAEAYNQQFF. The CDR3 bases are TGTGCCAGCAGTAGACTAGCGGAGGCCTACAATCAGCAGTTCTTC.

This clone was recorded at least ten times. CDR3 DNA sequence: TGTGCCAGCAGACAACTAGAGAACTCCTACAATGAGCAGTTCTTC. It translates to CASRQLENSYNEQFF. The chain is built from TRBV12-3 or TRBV12-4 and TRBJ2-1, with TRBD2 as a possible D gene (5 bases). The CDR3 contains 15 residues. The V end was cut by 6 bases, the J end by 0 bases, with 12 bases between.

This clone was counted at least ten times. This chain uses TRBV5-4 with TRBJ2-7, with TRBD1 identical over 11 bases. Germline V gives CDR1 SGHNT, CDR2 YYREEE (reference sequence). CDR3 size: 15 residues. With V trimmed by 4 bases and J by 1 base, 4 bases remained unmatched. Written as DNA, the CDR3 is TGTGCCAGCAGCCGTGGACAGGGGGCGTCCTACGAGCAGTACTTC. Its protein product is CASSRGQGASYEQYF.

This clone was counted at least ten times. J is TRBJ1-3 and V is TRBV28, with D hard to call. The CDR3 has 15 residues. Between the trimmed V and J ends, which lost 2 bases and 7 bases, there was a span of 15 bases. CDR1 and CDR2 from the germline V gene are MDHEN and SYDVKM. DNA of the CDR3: TGTGCCAGCAGTTTACCCCCAACGGGGATGAACACCATATATTTT. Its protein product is CASSLPPTGMNTIYF.

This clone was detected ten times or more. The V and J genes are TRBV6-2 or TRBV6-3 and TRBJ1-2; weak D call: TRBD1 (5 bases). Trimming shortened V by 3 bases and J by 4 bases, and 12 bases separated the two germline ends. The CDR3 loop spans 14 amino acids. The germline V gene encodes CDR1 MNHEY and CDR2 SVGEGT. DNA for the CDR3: TGTGCCAGCAGTTATTTGACAGCAGTCTATGGCTACACCTTC. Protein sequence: CASSYLTAVYGYTF.

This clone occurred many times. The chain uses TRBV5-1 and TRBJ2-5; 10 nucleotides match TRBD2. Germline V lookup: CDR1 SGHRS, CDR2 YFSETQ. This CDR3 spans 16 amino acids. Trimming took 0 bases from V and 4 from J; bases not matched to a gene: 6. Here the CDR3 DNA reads TGCGCCAGCAGCTTGGCAGCGGGGGGGCTGGGAGAGACCCAGTACTTC. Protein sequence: CASSLAAGGLGETQYF.

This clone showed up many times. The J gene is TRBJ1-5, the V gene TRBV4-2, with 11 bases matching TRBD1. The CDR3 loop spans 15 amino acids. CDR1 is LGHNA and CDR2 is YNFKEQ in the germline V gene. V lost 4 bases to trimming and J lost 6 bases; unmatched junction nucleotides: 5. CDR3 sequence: CASSPSGQGAQPQHF. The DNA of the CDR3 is TGTGCCAGCAGCCCATCCGGACAGGGGGCTCAGCCCCAGCATTTT.

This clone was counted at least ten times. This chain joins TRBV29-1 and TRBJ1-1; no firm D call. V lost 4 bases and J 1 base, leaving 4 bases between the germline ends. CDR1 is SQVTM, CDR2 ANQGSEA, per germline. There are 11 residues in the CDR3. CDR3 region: CSVVGNTEAFF. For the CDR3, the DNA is TGCAGCGTTGTCGGGAACACTGAAGCTTTCTTT. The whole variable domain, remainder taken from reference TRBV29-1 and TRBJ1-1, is SAVISQKPSRDICQRGTSLTIQCQVDSQVTMMFWYRQQPGQSLTLIATANQGSEATYESGFVIDKFPISRPNLTFSTLTVSNMSPEDSSIYLCSVVGNTEAFFGQGTRLTVV.

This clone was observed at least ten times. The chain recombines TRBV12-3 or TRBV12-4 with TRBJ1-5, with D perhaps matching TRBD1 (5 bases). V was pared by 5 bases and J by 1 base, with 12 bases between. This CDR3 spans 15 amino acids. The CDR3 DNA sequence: TGTGCCAGCAGTAGCTTAGGGGCGAGCAATCAGCCCCAGCATTTT. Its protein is CASSSLGASNQPQHF.

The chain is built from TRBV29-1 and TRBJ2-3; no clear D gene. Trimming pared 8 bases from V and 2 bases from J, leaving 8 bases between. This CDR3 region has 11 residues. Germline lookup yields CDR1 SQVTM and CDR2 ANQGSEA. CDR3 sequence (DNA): TGCAGCTGCGGCTTCACAGATACGCAGTATTTT. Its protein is CSCGFTDTQYF.

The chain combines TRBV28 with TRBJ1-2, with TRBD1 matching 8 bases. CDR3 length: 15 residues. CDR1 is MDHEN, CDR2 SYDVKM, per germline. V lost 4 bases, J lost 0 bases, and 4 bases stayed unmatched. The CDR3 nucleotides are TGTGCCAGCAGTTCAGGGGGCAGAGCTAACTATGGCTACACCTTC. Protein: CASSSGGRANYGYTF.

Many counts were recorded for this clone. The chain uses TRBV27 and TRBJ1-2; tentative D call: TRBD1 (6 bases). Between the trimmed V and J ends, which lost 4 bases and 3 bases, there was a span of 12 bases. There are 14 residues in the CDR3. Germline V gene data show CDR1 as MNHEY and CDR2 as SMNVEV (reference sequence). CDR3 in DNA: TGTGCCAGCAGTTCATATGGGGGCCACTATGGCTACACCTTC. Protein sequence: CASSSYGGHYGYTF.

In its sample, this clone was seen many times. For the CDR3, the DNA is TGTGCCAGCAGCCCACGGACAGGGGAGGGTGAAAAACTGTTTTTT. Amino acids: CASSPRTGEGEKLFF. V is TRBV9 and J is TRBJ1-4; 9 bases are a match to TRBD1. Per the germline V gene, CDR1 is SGDLS and CDR2 is YYNGEE. Trimming took 4 bases from V and 7 from J; bases not matched to a gene: 8. CDR3 length: 15 residues.

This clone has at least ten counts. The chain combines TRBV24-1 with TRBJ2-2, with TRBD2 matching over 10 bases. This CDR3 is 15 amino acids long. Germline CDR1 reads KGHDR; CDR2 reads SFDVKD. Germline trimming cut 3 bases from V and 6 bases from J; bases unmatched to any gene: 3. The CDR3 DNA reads TGTGCCACCAGTGATGCTAGCGGGAGTCCCGGGGAGCTGTTTTTT. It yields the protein CATSDASGSPGELFF.

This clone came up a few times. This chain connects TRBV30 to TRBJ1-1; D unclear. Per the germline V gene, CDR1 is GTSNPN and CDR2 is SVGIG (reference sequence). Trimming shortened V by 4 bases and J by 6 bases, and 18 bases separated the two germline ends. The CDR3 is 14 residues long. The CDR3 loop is CAWNRARRNPEAFF. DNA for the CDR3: TGTGCCTGGAATAGGGCTCGAAGAAATCCTGAAGCTTTCTTT.

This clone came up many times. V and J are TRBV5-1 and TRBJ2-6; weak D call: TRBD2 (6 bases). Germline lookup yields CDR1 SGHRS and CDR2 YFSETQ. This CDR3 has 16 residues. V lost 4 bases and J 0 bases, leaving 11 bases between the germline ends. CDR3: CASSGGFSSGANVLTF. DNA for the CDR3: TGCGCCAGCAGCGGGGGGTTTAGCTCTGGGGCCAACGTCCTGACTTTC.

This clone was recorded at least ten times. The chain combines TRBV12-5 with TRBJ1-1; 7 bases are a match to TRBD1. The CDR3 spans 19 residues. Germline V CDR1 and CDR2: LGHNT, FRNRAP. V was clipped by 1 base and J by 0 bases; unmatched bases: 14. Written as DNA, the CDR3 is TGTGCTAGTGGTTTGGCCCACAGGGGATCCGGCGGTGTGAACACTGAAGCTTTCTTT. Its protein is CASGLAHRGSGGVNTEAFF.

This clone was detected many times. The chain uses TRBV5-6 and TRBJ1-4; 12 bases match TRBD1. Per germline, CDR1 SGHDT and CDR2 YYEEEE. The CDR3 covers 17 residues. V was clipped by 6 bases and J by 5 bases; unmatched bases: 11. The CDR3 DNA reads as TGTGCCAGCAATACCGGGACAGGGGGCAGCATAAATGAAAAACTGTTTTTT. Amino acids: CASNTGTGGSINEKLFF. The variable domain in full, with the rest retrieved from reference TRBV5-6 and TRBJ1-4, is DAGVTQSPTHLIKTRGQQVTLRCSPKSGHDTVSWYQQALGQGPQFIFQYYEEEERQRGNFPDRFSGHQFPNYSSELNVNALLLGDSALYLCASNTGTGGSINEKLFFGSGTQLSVL.

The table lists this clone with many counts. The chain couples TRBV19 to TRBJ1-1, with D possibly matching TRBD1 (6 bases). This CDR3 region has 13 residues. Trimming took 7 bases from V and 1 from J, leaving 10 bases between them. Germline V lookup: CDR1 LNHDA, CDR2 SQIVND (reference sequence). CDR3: CASTATGNTEAFF. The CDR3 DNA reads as TGTGCCAGTACCGCGACAGGGAACACTGAAGCTTTCTTT.

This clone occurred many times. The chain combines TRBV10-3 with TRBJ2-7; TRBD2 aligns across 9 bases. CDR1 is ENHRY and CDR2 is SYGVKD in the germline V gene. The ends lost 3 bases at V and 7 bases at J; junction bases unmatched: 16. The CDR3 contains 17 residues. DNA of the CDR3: TGTGCCATCAGTGATCCGATAGCGGGAGCCTTCGGCGGGGAGCAGTACTTC. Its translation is CAISDPIAGAFGGEQYF.

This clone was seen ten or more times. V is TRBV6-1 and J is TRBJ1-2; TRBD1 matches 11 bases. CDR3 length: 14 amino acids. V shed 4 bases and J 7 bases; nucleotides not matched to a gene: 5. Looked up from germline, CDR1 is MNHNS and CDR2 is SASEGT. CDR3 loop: CASSVGQGASGYTF. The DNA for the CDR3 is TGTGCCAGCAGTGTCGGACAGGGGGCCTCTGGCTACACCTTC.

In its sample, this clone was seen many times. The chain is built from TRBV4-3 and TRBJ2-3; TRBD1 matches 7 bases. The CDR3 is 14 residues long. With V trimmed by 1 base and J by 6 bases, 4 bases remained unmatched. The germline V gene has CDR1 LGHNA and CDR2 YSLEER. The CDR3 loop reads CASSQGGGMDTQYF. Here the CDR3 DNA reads TGCGCCAGCAGCCAAGGAGGGGGCATGGATACGCAGTATTTT.